What follows are 18 T cell receptor beta chains derived from one specimen sequenced in a study of CD8 T cells in Susac syndrome. Random hexamers were used to reverse transcribe the RNA input (about 0.5 to 1 ug). TCRdb fed the immunoSEQ multiplex PCR reads into MiXCR, producing one record per CDR3 protein. The sample shows about 300,000 distinct CDR3 sequences, 65% to 90% of them seen only once. The sequencing sample was made of CD8+ T cells from PBMCs. The receptor source for this set is a human donor with multiple sclerosis.

The chain links TRBV4-3 to TRBJ2-7; TRBD2 aligns across 14 bases. Trimming took 0 bases from V and 6 from J; bases not matched to a gene: 16. The germline CDR1 and CDR2 sequences are LGHNA and YSLEER. The CDR3 is 20 amino acids. Here the CDR3 reads CASSQDHTRLAGGSPFEQYF. The CDR3 coding sequence is TGCGCCAGCAGCCAAGATCATACGAGACTAGCGGGAGGGAGCCCTTTCGAGCAGTACTTC.

The CDR3 DNA reads TGCAGCGTTGATGTCAACACTGAAGCTTTCTTT. Its translation is CSVDVNTEAFF. The chain carries TRBV29-1 and TRBJ1-1, with D uncertain. The CDR3 sequence is 11 residues long. Trimming took off 3 bases at V and 2 bases at J, with 4 bases between the two ends. The V gene's germline CDR1 is SQVTM and CDR2 ANQGSEA.

The chain employs TRBV28 and TRBJ2-7; D remains unclear. The V end lost 6 bases, the J end lost 7 bases, and 7 bases lay between the germline ends. The length of the CDR3 is 10 residues. CDR1 and CDR2 from the germline V gene are MDHEN and SYDVKM. CDR3 loop: CASSRWEQYF. The DNA of the CDR3 is TGTGCCAGCAGCCGCTGGGAGCAGTACTTC.

This clonotype was observed a few times. V gene TRBV10-3 combines with J gene TRBJ1-4, with 9 nucleotides matching TRBD1. This CDR3 is 16 amino acids long. Germline CDR1 reads ENHRY; CDR2 reads SYGVKD. V was pared by 0 bases and J by 9 bases, with 8 bases of the junction left unmatched. The DNA for the CDR3 is TGTGCCATCAGTGAGTCGAGGAACAGGGGGCGGAAAAAACTGTTTTTT. It yields the protein CAISESRNRGRKKLFF.

This chain links TRBV12-3 or TRBV12-4 with TRBJ2-5; perhaps D is TRBD1 or TRBD2 (5 bases each). Trimming took off 8 bases at V and 3 bases at J, with 13 bases between the two ends. The CDR3 runs to 13 residues. Here the CDR3 DNA reads TGTGCCAGCGGTGAGGGGCACGAAGAGACCCAGTACTTC. Encoded protein: CASGEGHEETQYF.

This clonotype has just a few counts. This chain connects TRBV30 to TRBJ2-7, with D tentatively TRBD2 (5 bases). The CDR3 extends over 13 amino acids. Trimming took off 1 base at V and 7 bases at J, with 14 bases between the two ends. Germline V gene sequence: CDR1 GTSNPN, CDR2 SVGIG (reference sequence). CDR3 DNA: TGTGCCTGGAGTGAAGGGCGCCCGGGAGAGCAGTACTTC. It is translated as CAWSEGRPGEQYF.

The chain is built from TRBV12-3 or TRBV12-4 and TRBJ1-1, with no clear D. V gave up 1 base and J gave up 5 bases, with 20 bases separating them. This CDR3 has 17 residues. CDR3 loop: CASSLGVGEPPRTEAFF. The CDR3 region has the DNA TGTGCCAGCAGTTTAGGAGTAGGCGAGCCACCCCGGACTGAAGCTTTCTTT.

This clonotype was seen a handful of times. This rearrangement joins TRBV4-3 to TRBJ1-2; D unresolved. This CDR3 region has 15 residues. Germline lookup yields CDR1 LGHNA and CDR2 YSLEER. V lost 1 base and J lost 0, with 9 bases in between. DNA of the CDR3: TGCGCCAGCAGCCAAGTTACACGTGCTAACTATGGCTACACCTTC. Protein: CASSQVTRANYGYTF.

CDR3 loop: CAIRGSGGGSDTDTQYF. The CDR3 DNA reads TGTGCCATCAGAGGTTCGGGGGGTGGGAGCGACACAGATACGCAGTATTTT. This chain connects TRBV10-3 to TRBJ2-3; 7 bases fit TRBD2. The CDR3 spans 17 residues. V lost 6 bases to trimming and J lost 2 bases; unmatched junction nucleotides: 14. Germline loops: CDR1 ENHRY, CDR2 SYGVKD.

The J gene is TRBJ2-5, the V gene TRBV6-2 or TRBV6-3; a possible D gene is TRBD1 (6 bases). V was pared by 8 bases and J by 4 bases, with 14 bases between. Germline V lookup: CDR1 MNHEY, CDR2 SVGEGT. The length of the CDR3 is 13 residues. The CDR3 sequence: CASGPGQPETQYF. The CDR3 nucleotides are TGTGCCAGCGGCCCGGGACAACCAGAGACCCAGTACTTC.

This chain links TRBV28 with TRBJ2-3; 8 bases line up with TRBD2. The germline V gene has CDR1 MDHEN and CDR2 SYDVKM. V shed 3 bases, J shed 4 bases, and the junction held 15 bases outside the gene matches. The CDR3 is 18 amino acids. Written as DNA, the CDR3 is TGTGCCAGCAGTTTCCTCCCGCTAGCGGGTCCAATGCCAGATACGCAGTATTTT. Protein product: CASSFLPLAGPMPDTQYF.

The genes are TRBV7-9 and TRBJ2-7, with 9 bases matching TRBD2. The CDR3 has 15 amino acids. Germline V gives CDR1 SEHNR, CDR2 FQNEAQ (reference sequence). Germline trimming cut 4 bases from V and 3 bases from J; bases unmatched to any gene: 7. For the CDR3, the DNA is TGTGCCAGCAGCTCCGCTAGCGGGGCATACTACGAGCAGTACTTC. Its translation is CASSSASGAYYEQYF.

The chain links TRBV28 to TRBJ1-5; D is undetermined. With 1 base removed from V and 7 bases from J, the gap between germline ends came to 14 bases. The CDR3 extends over 15 amino acids. The germline V gene encodes CDR1 MDHEN and CDR2 SYDVKM. CDR3 protein: CASSLSGQRRQPQHF. Written as DNA, the CDR3 is TGTGCCAGCAGTTTATCTGGCCAGAGGAGACAGCCCCAGCATTTT.

V gene TRBV28 combines with J gene TRBJ2-7; the D gene could be TRBD1 or TRBD2 (5 bases each). CDR3 size: 12 residues. V was cut by 4 bases and J by 4 bases, with 8 bases left in between. The germline CDR1 and CDR2 sequences are MDHEN and SYDVKM. CDR3 residues: CASSSWGYEQYF. CDR3 nucleotides: TGTGCCAGCAGTTCATGGGGGTACGAGCAGTACTTC.

V gene TRBV4-3 combines with J gene TRBJ2-1; unclear D gene. V was clipped by 0 bases and J by 4 bases, with 13 bases between them. Germline assignment: CDR1 LGHNA and CDR2 YSLEER. The CDR3 loop spans 16 amino acids. CDR3 sequence reads: CASSQDLLEPYNEQFF. The CDR3, as DNA: TGCGCCAGCAGCCAAGATCTTCTAGAGCCATACAATGAGCAGTTCTTC.

The chain uses TRBV29-1 and TRBJ2-2, with D tentatively TRBD2 (6 bases). Trimming left V 5 bases short and J 2 bases short, with 9 bases between. The germline gives CDR1 SQVTM, CDR2 ANQGSEA. The CDR3 is made up of 13 amino acids. CDR3 sequence: CSVTGLNTGELFF. In DNA, the CDR3 is TGCAGCGTTACGGGACTTAACACCGGGGAGCTGTTTTTT.

V usage is TRBV19 and J usage is TRBJ1-5; D is unclear. The CDR3 length is 13 residues. V dropped 8 bases and J dropped 2 bases, with 10 bases sitting between them. Looked up from germline, CDR1 is LNHDA and CDR2 is SQIVND (reference sequence). The CDR3 nucleotides are TGTGCCAGTGATCTTGGGGGCAATCAGCCCCAGCATTTT. Translation: CASDLGGNQPQHF.

The chain uses TRBV4-1 and TRBJ2-5; D possibly corresponds to TRBD1 (6 bases). The V end lost 0 bases, the J end lost 3 bases, and 17 bases lay between the germline ends. This CDR3 region has 17 residues. CDR1 MGHRA and CDR2 YSYEKL come from the germline V gene. Here the CDR3 reads CASSQDPRDMVEETQYF. The CDR3 DNA follows: TGCGCCAGCAGCCAAGATCCCAGGGACATGGTGGAAGAGACCCAGTACTTC.